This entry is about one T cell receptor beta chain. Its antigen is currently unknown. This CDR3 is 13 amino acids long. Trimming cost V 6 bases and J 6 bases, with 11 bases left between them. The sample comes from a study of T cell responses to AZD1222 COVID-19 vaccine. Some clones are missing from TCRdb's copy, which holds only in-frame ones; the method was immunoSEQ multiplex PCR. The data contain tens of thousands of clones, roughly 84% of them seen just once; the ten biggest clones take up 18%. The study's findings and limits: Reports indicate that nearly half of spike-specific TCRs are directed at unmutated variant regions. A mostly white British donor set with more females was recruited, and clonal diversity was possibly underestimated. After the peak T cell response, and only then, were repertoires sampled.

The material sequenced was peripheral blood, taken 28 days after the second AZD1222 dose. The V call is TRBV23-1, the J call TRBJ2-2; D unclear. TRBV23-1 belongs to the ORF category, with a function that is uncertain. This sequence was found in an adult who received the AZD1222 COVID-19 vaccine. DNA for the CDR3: TGCGCCAGCAGCCTAAATTCGGCCGGGGAGCTGTTTTTT. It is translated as CASSLNSAGELFF.